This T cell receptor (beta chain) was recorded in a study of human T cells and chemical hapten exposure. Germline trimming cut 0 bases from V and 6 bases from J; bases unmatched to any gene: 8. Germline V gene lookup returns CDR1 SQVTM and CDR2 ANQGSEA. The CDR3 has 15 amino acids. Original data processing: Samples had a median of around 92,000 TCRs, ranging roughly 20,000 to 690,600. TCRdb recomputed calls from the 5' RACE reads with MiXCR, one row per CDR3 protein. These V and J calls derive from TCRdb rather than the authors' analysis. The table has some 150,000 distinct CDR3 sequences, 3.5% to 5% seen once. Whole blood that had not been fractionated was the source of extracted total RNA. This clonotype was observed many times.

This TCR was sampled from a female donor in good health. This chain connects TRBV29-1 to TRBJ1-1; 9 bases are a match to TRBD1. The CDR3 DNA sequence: TGCAGCGTTGAAGACCTACAGGGGGCCCAACCTGAAGCTTTCTTT. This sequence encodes CSVEDLQGAQPEAFF. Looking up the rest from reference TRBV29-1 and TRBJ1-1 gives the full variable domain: SAVISQKPSRDICQRGTSLTIQCQVDSQVTMMFWYRQQPGQSLTLIATANQGSEATYESGFVIDKFPISRPNLTFSTLTVSNMSPEDSSIYLCSVEDLQGAQPEAFFGQGTRLTVV.